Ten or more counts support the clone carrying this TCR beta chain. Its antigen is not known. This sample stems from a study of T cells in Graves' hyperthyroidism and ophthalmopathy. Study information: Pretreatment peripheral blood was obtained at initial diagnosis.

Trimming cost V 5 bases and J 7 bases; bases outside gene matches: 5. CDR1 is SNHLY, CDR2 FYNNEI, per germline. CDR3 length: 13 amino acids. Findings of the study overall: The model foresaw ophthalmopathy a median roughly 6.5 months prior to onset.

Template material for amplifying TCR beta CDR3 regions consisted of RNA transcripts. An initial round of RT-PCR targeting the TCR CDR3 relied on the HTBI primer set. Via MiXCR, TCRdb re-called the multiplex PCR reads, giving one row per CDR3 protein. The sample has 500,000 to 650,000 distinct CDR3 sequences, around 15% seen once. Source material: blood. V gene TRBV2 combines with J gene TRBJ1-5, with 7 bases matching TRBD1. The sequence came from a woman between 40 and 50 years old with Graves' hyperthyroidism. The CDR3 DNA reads TGTGCCAGCAGTTCAGGGGGGCGGCAGCCCCAGCATTTT. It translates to CASSSGGRQPQHF. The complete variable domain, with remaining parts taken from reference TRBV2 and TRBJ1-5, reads EPEVTQTPSHQVTQMGQEVILRCVPISNHLYFYWYRQILGQKVEFLVSFYNNEISEKSEIFDDQFSVERPDGSNFTLKIRSTKLEDSAMYFCASSSGGRQPQHFGDGTRLSIL.